A selection of T cell receptor beta chains follows, all from one sample in a study of cytomegalovirus exposure and HLA in healthy donors. The data were produced by immunoSEQ multiplex PCR, yet TCRdb's version contains in-frame clones alone and is incomplete. The sample lists about 180,000 clones, about 82% occurring once. What was sequenced was PBMCs. The origin of the receptors is a woman aged 25 to 39 in good health and CMV-seronegative. Each CDR3 is given with its conserved first and last residue. The order of the fields is CDR3 length, D gene, V gene, J gene, clone size, CDR3 protein, CDR3 DNA. A D gene is named only where the DNA matches it firmly. Rows give clone size only sometimes, using once, few, many, or a class for an expanded clone.

cdr3_length: 14; d_call: NA; v_call: TRBV27; j_call: TRBJ2-5; clone_size: few; cdr3_aa: CASSRWPGAETQYF; cdr3_nt: TGTGCCAGCAGTCGGTGGCCTGGGGCCGAGACCCAGTACTTC
cdr3_length: 13; d_call: TRBD1; v_call: TRBV29-1; j_call: TRBJ1-2; clone_size: NA; cdr3_aa: CSVQEGGGYGYTF; cdr3_nt: TGCAGCGTTCAAGAAGGGGGCGGCTATGGCTACACCTTC
cdr3_length: 18; d_call: TRBD1; v_call: TRBV2; j_call: TRBJ2-7; clone_size: few; cdr3_aa: CANSGTGGSLGGSDEQYF; cdr3_nt: TGTGCCAACTCAGGGACAGGGGGCTCTCTCGGGGGATCGGACGAGCAGTACTTC
cdr3_length: 15; d_call: TRBD1; v_call: TRBV7-6; j_call: TRBJ1-4; clone_size: once; cdr3_aa: CASSSPDRGGEKLFF; cdr3_nt: TGTGCCAGCAGCAGCCCGGACAGGGGCGGTGAAAAACTGTTTTTT
cdr3_length: 14; d_call: TRBD1; v_call: TRBV2; j_call: TRBJ2-5; clone_size: few; cdr3_aa: CASIGTGGVETQYF; cdr3_nt: TGTGCCAGCATAGGGACAGGGGGCGTAGAGACCCAGTACTTC
cdr3_length: 15; d_call: TRBD1; v_call: TRBV5-1; j_call: TRBJ2-3; clone_size: NA; cdr3_aa: CASSLRGQGANTQYF; cdr3_nt: TGCGCCAGCAGCTTGAGAGGTCAGGGGGCGAATACGCAGTATTTT
cdr3_length: 13; d_call: NA; v_call: TRBV11-2; j_call: TRBJ1-4; clone_size: NA; cdr3_aa: CASSFGRDEKLFF; cdr3_nt: TGTGCCAGCAGCTTCGGGCGGGATGAAAAACTGTTTTTT
cdr3_length: 17; d_call: TRBD2; v_call: TRBV7-3; j_call: TRBJ2-3; clone_size: few; cdr3_aa: CASSPGVGGLGVDTQYF; cdr3_nt: TGTGCCAGCAGCCCTGGGGTGGGGGGACTAGGAGTTGATACGCAGTATTTT
cdr3_length: 14; d_call: TRBD1; v_call: TRBV7-2; j_call: TRBJ2-7; clone_size: NA; cdr3_aa: CASSSGQGEFEQYF; cdr3_nt: TGTGCCAGCAGCTCAGGACAGGGAGAGTTCGAGCAGTACTTC
cdr3_length: 15; d_call: TRBD1; v_call: TRBV6-5; j_call: TRBJ1-1; clone_size: NA; cdr3_aa: CASFPPGTGLTEAFF; cdr3_nt: TGTGCCAGCTTTCCGCCCGGGACAGGGCTAACTGAAGCTTTCTTT
cdr3_length: 12; d_call: NA; v_call: TRBV19; j_call: TRBJ1-2; clone_size: NA; cdr3_aa: CASSIQGYGYTF; cdr3_nt: TGTGCCAGTAGTATACAGGGCTATGGCTACACCTTC
cdr3_length: 14; d_call: NA; v_call: TRBV10-2; j_call: TRBJ1-6; clone_size: NA; cdr3_aa: CASSLELRNSPLHF; cdr3_nt: TGCGCCAGCAGCCTTGAGCTGAGAAATTCACCCCTCCACTTT
cdr3_length: 13; d_call: NA; v_call: TRBV12-5; j_call: TRBJ1-2; clone_size: NA; cdr3_aa: CASGFWRGPGYTF; cdr3_nt: TGTGCTAGTGGTTTTTGGCGGGGCCCTGGCTACACCTTC
cdr3_length: 15; d_call: TRBD2; v_call: TRBV19; j_call: TRBJ2-7; clone_size: NA; cdr3_aa: CASSGPRRGVHEQYF; cdr3_nt: TGTGCCAGTAGTGGGCCCCGGCGGGGGGTCCACGAGCAGTACTTC
cdr3_length: 13; d_call: NA; v_call: TRBV7-2; j_call: TRBJ2-7; clone_size: NA; cdr3_aa: CASSRRDSYEQYF; cdr3_nt: TGTGCCAGCAGCCGGCGGGACAGTTACGAGCAGTACTTC
cdr3_length: 13; d_call: TRBD1; v_call: TRBV6-5; j_call: TRBJ2-3; clone_size: NA; cdr3_aa: CASSRQGLDTQYF; cdr3_nt: TGTGCCAGCAGTAGACAGGGTTTAGATACGCAGTATTTT
cdr3_length: 15; d_call: NA; v_call: TRBV30; j_call: TRBJ1-2; clone_size: once; cdr3_aa: CAWRPFMGANYGYTF; cdr3_nt: TGTGCCTGGAGACCGTTCATGGGAGCTAACTATGGCTACACCTTC
cdr3_length: 12; d_call: TRBD1; v_call: TRBV19; j_call: TRBJ1-3; clone_size: NA; cdr3_aa: CATVGDRSLIYF; cdr3_nt: TGTGCCACGGTAGGGGACAGGTCCCTCATATATTTT
cdr3_length: 14; d_call: TRBD1; v_call: TRBV19; j_call: TRBJ2-7; clone_size: NA; cdr3_aa: CASSRGTVGYGQYF; cdr3_nt: TGTGCCAGTAGTAGGGGGACAGTCGGGTATGGGCAGTACTTC
cdr3_length: 12; d_call: NA; v_call: TRBV11-1; j_call: TRBJ2-3; clone_size: NA; cdr3_aa: CASSQSTDTQYF; cdr3_nt: TGTGCCAGCAGCCAGAGCACAGATACGCAGTATTTT
cdr3_length: 16; d_call: TRBD1; v_call: TRBV23-1; j_call: TRBJ2-7; clone_size: NA; cdr3_aa: CASSGDRGPGIYEQYF; cdr3_nt: TGCGCCAGCAGTGGGGACAGGGGCCCCGGAATCTACGAGCAGTACTTC
cdr3_length: 14; d_call: TRBD1; v_call: TRBV9; j_call: TRBJ1-5; clone_size: NA; cdr3_aa: CASSVSTGAGPQHF; cdr3_nt: TGTGCCAGCAGCGTATCGACAGGGGCAGGGCCCCAGCATTTT
cdr3_length: 14; d_call: NA; v_call: TRBV2; j_call: TRBJ2-1; clone_size: once; cdr3_aa: CARYGGALDNEQFF; cdr3_nt: TGTGCCCGCTATGGGGGGGCCCTCGACAATGAGCAGTTCTTC
cdr3_length: 13; d_call: TRBD1; v_call: TRBV27; j_call: TRBJ2-2; clone_size: few; cdr3_aa: CASSHGQAGELFF; cdr3_nt: TGTGCCAGCAGCCACGGACAGGCCGGGGAGCTGTTTTTT
cdr3_length: 15; d_call: TRBD1; v_call: TRBV6-1; j_call: TRBJ2-5; clone_size: few; cdr3_aa: CASSVRTGLEETQYF; cdr3_nt: TGTGCCAGCAGTGTACGGACAGGGTTGGAAGAGACCCAGTACTTC
cdr3_length: 13; d_call: NA; v_call: TRBV6-6; j_call: TRBJ2-1; clone_size: NA; cdr3_aa: CASSYGRYNEQFF; cdr3_nt: TGTGCCAGCAGTTACGGGCGATACAATGAGCAGTTCTTC
cdr3_length: 18; d_call: NA; v_call: TRBV7-8; j_call: TRBJ1-6; clone_size: NA; cdr3_aa: CASSLVPQGKGYDSPPHF; cdr3_nt: TGTGCCAGCAGCTTAGTCCCCCAGGGGAAGGGATATGATTCACCCCCCCACTTT
cdr3_length: 15; d_call: NA; v_call: TRBV27; j_call: TRBJ1-5; clone_size: NA; cdr3_aa: CASGQGHPYNQPQHF; cdr3_nt: TGTGCCAGCGGGCAGGGTCATCCTTACAATCAGCCCCAGCATTTT
cdr3_length: 15; d_call: NA; v_call: TRBV5-4; j_call: TRBJ2-1; clone_size: NA; cdr3_aa: CASSLGGATYNEQFF; cdr3_nt: TGTGCCAGCAGCTTGGGCGGGGCGACCTACAATGAGCAGTTCTTC
cdr3_length: 12; d_call: TRBD1; v_call: TRBV18; j_call: TRBJ1-1; clone_size: once; cdr3_aa: CASSPTGPGAFF; cdr3_nt: TGTGCCAGCTCACCGACAGGGCCAGGAGCTTTCTTT
cdr3_length: 18; d_call: TRBD1; v_call: TRBV5-1; j_call: TRBJ2-2; clone_size: NA; cdr3_aa: CASSFTRTGGSNTGELFF; cdr3_nt: TGCGCCAGCAGCTTTACCAGGACAGGGGGATCGAACACCGGGGAGCTGTTTTTT
cdr3_length: 14; d_call: NA; v_call: TRBV7-6; j_call: TRBJ1-6; clone_size: NA; cdr3_aa: CASSLEGLGSPLHF; cdr3_nt: TGTGCCAGCAGCTTGGAGGGGTTGGGTTCACCCCTCCACTTT
cdr3_length: 14; d_call: TRBD2; v_call: TRBV5-4; j_call: TRBJ2-7; clone_size: NA; cdr3_aa: CASRLAGPSDEQYF; cdr3_nt: TGTGCCAGCAGACTAGCGGGCCCCTCGGACGAGCAGTACTTC
cdr3_length: 11; d_call: NA; v_call: TRBV29-1; j_call: TRBJ1-2; clone_size: NA; cdr3_aa: CSVGGDYGYTF; cdr3_nt: TGCAGCGTTGGGGGCGACTATGGCTACACCTTC
cdr3_length: 17; d_call: NA; v_call: TRBV7-9; j_call: TRBJ1-4; clone_size: NA; cdr3_aa: CASSIDTARGTNEKLFF; cdr3_nt: TGTGCCAGCAGCATAGACACCGCCCGGGGGACTAATGAAAAACTGTTTTTT
cdr3_length: 14; d_call: TRBD2; v_call: TRBV5-6; j_call: TRBJ2-7; clone_size: NA; cdr3_aa: CASSFGTRGYEQYF; cdr3_nt: TGTGCCAGCAGCTTCGGGACTAGAGGTTACGAGCAGTACTTC
cdr3_length: 11; d_call: NA; v_call: TRBV2; j_call: TRBJ2-2; clone_size: few; cdr3_aa: CASTFTGELFF; cdr3_nt: TGTGCCAGTACTTTCACCGGGGAGCTGTTTTTT
cdr3_length: 14; d_call: NA; v_call: TRBV18; j_call: TRBJ2-7; clone_size: once; cdr3_aa: CASSPRDWTYEQYF; cdr3_nt: TGTGCCAGCTCACCTCGAGACTGGACCTACGAGCAGTACTTC
cdr3_length: 14; d_call: TRBD2; v_call: TRBV5-1; j_call: TRBJ2-1; clone_size: NA; cdr3_aa: CASSSGGVYNEQFF; cdr3_nt: TGCGCCAGCAGCTCCGGGGGGGTCTACAATGAGCAGTTCTTC
cdr3_length: 15; d_call: NA; v_call: TRBV7-9; j_call: TRBJ1-3; clone_size: NA; cdr3_aa: CASSLALSSGNTIYF; cdr3_nt: TGTGCCAGCAGCTTAGCTCTGAGCTCTGGAAACACCATATATTTT
cdr3_length: 17; d_call: NA; v_call: TRBV27; j_call: TRBJ2-2; clone_size: few; cdr3_aa: CASSFLITSGNTGELFF; cdr3_nt: TGTGCCAGCAGTTTCCTCATCACTAGTGGTAACACCGGGGAGCTGTTTTTT
cdr3_length: 17; d_call: TRBD2; v_call: TRBV5-1; j_call: TRBJ2-5; clone_size: NA; cdr3_aa: CASSLARLAGGLETQYF; cdr3_nt: TGCGCCAGCAGCTTGGCCCGGCTAGCGGGGGGGCTAGAGACCCAGTACTTC
cdr3_length: 16; d_call: NA; v_call: TRBV12-5; j_call: TRBJ1-1; clone_size: NA; cdr3_aa: CASGLNILNGNTEAFF; cdr3_nt: TGTGCTAGTGGTTTGAACATCCTGAATGGGAACACTGAAGCTTTCTTT
cdr3_length: 14; d_call: TRBD2; v_call: TRBV6-5; j_call: TRBJ2-3; clone_size: NA; cdr3_aa: CASRIAGVTDTQYF; cdr3_nt: TGTGCCAGCAGGATAGCGGGGGTCACAGATACGCAGTATTTT
cdr3_length: 14; d_call: NA; v_call: TRBV19; j_call: TRBJ1-5; clone_size: once; cdr3_aa: CASSMGRDGGPQHF; cdr3_nt: TGTGCCAGTAGTATGGGCAGGGACGGGGGGCCCCAGCATTTT
cdr3_length: 15; d_call: NA; v_call: TRBV11-3; j_call: TRBJ2-3; clone_size: NA; cdr3_aa: CASSLFRGSTDTQYF; cdr3_nt: TGTGCCAGCAGCTTATTCAGGGGCAGCACAGATACGCAGTATTTT
cdr3_length: 19; d_call: TRBD1; v_call: TRBV4-1; j_call: TRBJ1-6; clone_size: NA; cdr3_aa: CASSQEGIRKQGWNSPLHF; cdr3_nt: TGCGCCAGCAGCCAAGAGGGAATCCGAAAACAGGGGTGGAATTCACCCCTCCACTTT
cdr3_length: 15; d_call: TRBD2; v_call: TRBV6-5; j_call: TRBJ2-3; clone_size: once; cdr3_aa: CASTYFSGEADTQYF; cdr3_nt: TGTGCCAGCACTTACTTTAGCGGGGAGGCAGATACGCAGTATTTT
cdr3_length: 16; d_call: NA; v_call: TRBV7-9; j_call: TRBJ2-4; clone_size: few; cdr3_aa: CASSLEPSLNGNIQYF; cdr3_nt: TGTGCCAGCAGCTTAGAGCCCTCCCTCAACGGGAACATTCAGTACTTC
cdr3_length: 15; d_call: TRBD1; v_call: TRBV6-5; j_call: TRBJ2-7; clone_size: NA; cdr3_aa: CASSLTGTDSYEQYF; cdr3_nt: TGTGCCAGCAGTCTTACCGGGACAGACAGCTACGAGCAGTACTTC
cdr3_length: 17; d_call: TRBD2; v_call: TRBV9; j_call: TRBJ2-5; clone_size: NA; cdr3_aa: CASSVATSGGSQETQYF; cdr3_nt: TGTGCCAGCAGCGTAGCTACTAGCGGCGGAAGCCAAGAGACCCAGTACTTC
cdr3_length: 15; d_call: NA; v_call: TRBV2; j_call: TRBJ1-2; clone_size: NA; cdr3_aa: CASSEEQGGSYGYTF; cdr3_nt: TGTGCCAGCAGTGAAGAACAGGGAGGGAGCTATGGCTACACCTTC